These 15 T cell receptor beta chains originate from one sample sequenced in a study of spatial heterogeneity in lung cancer. From the 5' RACE reads, TCRdb called clonotypes with MiXCR, one entry per CDR3 protein. Of 40,000 to 45,000 distinct CDR3 sequences in the sample, 12% to 15% were seen once. This sample's time point: sample taken at primary tumor resection. The sample consisted of PBMCs, taken at surgery. These receptors all stem from a male donor with early-stage non-small cell lung cancer.

This clonotype was seen only a few times. The V and J genes are TRBV5-6 and TRBJ1-1, with TRBD1 identical over 11 bases. Germline CDR1 and CDR2: SGHDT and YYEEEE. The V segment lost 4 bases and the J segment 11 bases; nucleotides outside the gene matches: 7. This CDR3 comprises 13 residues. The CDR3 nucleotides are TGTGCCAGCAGCGGCGGGACAGGGGGATCGGCTTTCTTT. Encoded protein: CASSGGTGGSAFF.

Many counts were recorded for this clonotype. The chain employs TRBV29-1 and TRBJ2-7; tentative D call: TRBD1 (6 bases). In germline, CDR1 is SQVTM, CDR2 ANQGSEA. The CDR3 has 14 amino acids. V shed 7 bases and J shed 4 bases, with 20 bases lying between them. The CDR3 sequence: CSARSAQGKYEQYF. The CDR3 DNA reads as TGCAGCGCCCGAAGCGCTCAGGGGAAATACGAGCAGTACTTC.

This clonotype was seen at least ten times. The V gene is TRBV5-1, the J gene TRBJ1-2; D is ambiguous. The CDR3 covers 14 residues. CDR1 is SGHRS and CDR2 is YFSETQ in the germline V gene. V lost 0 bases to trimming and J lost 2 bases, with 8 bases between them. Here the CDR3 reads CASSLESPNYGYTF. The CDR3 DNA is TGCGCCAGCAGCTTGGAGTCCCCGAACTATGGCTACACCTTC.

This clonotype was recorded a few times. V is TRBV5-1 and J is TRBJ2-1; TRBD2 aligns across 11 bases. V was pared by 4 bases and J by 4 bases, with 7 bases of the junction left unmatched. CDR3 length equals 16 residues. CDR1 is SGHRS, CDR2 YFSETQ, per germline. The CDR3 region is CASSTGLAGLYNEQFF. In nucleotides, the CDR3 is TGCGCCAGCAGCACCGGACTAGCGGGCCTTTACAATGAGCAGTTCTTC.

The sample holds a few counts of this clonotype. The V gene is TRBV7-9, the J gene TRBJ2-2; 14 bases fit TRBD2. The trim removed 5 bases at V and 6 bases at J, leaving 5 bases unmatched. In germline, CDR1 is SEHNR, CDR2 FQNEAQ (reference sequence). The CDR3 has 16 residues. The CDR3 DNA is TGTGCCAGCAGCCCGACTAGCGGGGGGGCCGCCGGGGAGCTGTTTTTT. Amino acids: CASSPTSGGAAGELFF.

Only a few counts were recorded for this clonotype. The chain has TRBV7-8 and TRBJ2-4; 7 bases are shared with TRBD1. V lost 5 bases to trimming and J lost 0 bases; unmatched junction nucleotides: 4. This CDR3 is 15 amino acids long. Germline V lookup: CDR1 SGHVS, CDR2 FQNEAQ. CDR3 protein: CASSRQGEAKNIQYF. The CDR3, as DNA: TGTGCCAGCAGCCGACAGGGTGAAGCCAAAAACATTCAGTACTTC.

CDR3 protein: CASRSVGGLTYNEQFF. The CDR3 DNA reads TGTGCCAGCAGGTCCGTCGGGGGCCTTACCTACAATGAGCAGTTCTTC. This rearrangement joins TRBV28 to TRBJ2-1, with D perhaps matching TRBD1 or TRBD2 (6 bases each). The CDR3 contains 16 residues. CDR1 and CDR2 (germline): MDHEN, SYDVKM. Trimming removed 6 bases from V and 2 bases from J, with 17 bases in between. Full variable domain (remainder filled in from reference TRBV28 and TRBJ2-1): DVKVTQSSRYLVKRTGEKVFLECVQDMDHENMFWYRQDPGLGLRLIYFSYDVKMKEKGDIPEGYSVSREKKERFSLILESASTNQTSMYLCASRSVGGLTYNEQFFGPGTRLTVL.

This clonotype came up many times. The J gene is TRBJ2-5, the V gene TRBV4-3; D may be TRBD1 or TRBD2 (5 bases each). The V gene lost 1 base and the J gene lost 5 bases, with 11 bases spanning the gap. This CDR3 region has 14 residues. Germline V gene sequence: CDR1 LGHNA, CDR2 YSLEER. CDR3 coding DNA: TGCGCCAGCAGCCAAGGGGGGTCCTGGGAGACCCAGTACTTC. Translating gives CASSQGGSWETQYF.

As to this clonotype: This may be a read error, as it is one base from a much larger clone. This chain joins TRBV7-6 and TRBJ2-7; no clear D gene. Per the germline V gene, CDR1 is SGHVS and CDR2 is FNYEAQ. The CDR3 spans 14 residues. V was trimmed by 1 base and J by 5 bases, leaving 12 bases between them. CDR3 nucleotides: TGTGCCAGCAGCTTAGGAGTAGCTAATCACGAGCAGTACTTC. This encodes CASSLGVANHEQYF.

This clonotype was seen only a few times. The J gene is TRBJ1-4, the V gene TRBV2, with D perhaps matching TRBD1 (5 bases). Between the trimmed V and J ends, which lost 5 bases and 0 bases, there was a span of 7 bases. Germline CDR1 reads SNHLY; CDR2 reads FYNNEI. The CDR3 consists of 14 residues. The CDR3 spells CASSSGSTNEKLFF. CDR3 coding DNA: TGTGCCAGCAGTTCAGGGTCAACTAATGAAAAACTGTTTTTT.

The V gene is TRBV10-3, the J gene TRBJ2-2; TRBD2 aligns across 9 bases. There are 15 residues in the CDR3. Trimming took 7 bases from V and 3 from J; bases not matched to a gene: 6. Germline V gene sequence: CDR1 ENHRY, CDR2 SYGVKD. DNA for the CDR3: TGTGCCATCACGGCTAGCGGGGACTACACCGGGGAGCTGTTTTTT. The encoded protein is CAITASGDYTGELFF.

The genes are TRBV5-6 and TRBJ2-7; 14 nucleotides match TRBD2. The germline CDR1 and CDR2 sequences are SGHDT and YYEEEE. The CDR3 is 18 amino acids. Losses at the gene ends were 0 bases for V and 2 bases for J; bases not matched to a gene: 7. CDR3 sequence (DNA): TGTGCCAGCAGCTTGGTCCCACCGACTAGCGGGAGGGCCTACGAGCAGTACTTC. Residues: CASSLVPPTSGRAYEQYF.

Worth noting for this clonotype: Relative to the germline gene, one junction end is altered; a read error may explain this. This chain uses TRBV7-8 with TRBJ1-2; D ambiguous. Germline V lookup: CDR1 SGHVS, CDR2 FQNEAQ. The CDR3 extends over 13 amino acids. Here the CDR3 reads CAGSQIANYGYTF. CDR3 nucleotide sequence: TGTGCCGGCAGCCAGATAGCTAACTATGGCTACACCTTC.

The chain couples TRBV5-1 to TRBJ2-5, with 8 bases that match TRBD1. The CDR3 loop spans 13 amino acids. Germline V gene sequence: CDR1 SGHRS, CDR2 YFSETQ. The J segment lost 4 bases and the V segment lost 4 bases, leaving 3 bases of the junction unmatched. In DNA, the CDR3 is TGCGCCAGCAGCCCCGGACAGGGAGAGACCCAGTACTTC. The encoded protein is CASSPGQGETQYF.

The genes are TRBV6-2 or TRBV6-3 and TRBJ1-1; no clear D gene. Germline V gene lookup returns CDR1 MNHEY and CDR2 SVGEGT. Trimming left V 6 bases short and J 4 bases short, with 18 bases between. The CDR3 is 15 residues long. CDR3 in DNA: TGTGCCAGCAGCTCGCAAGGTCGGGTCCGCACTGAAGCTTTCTTT. Its translation is CASSSQGRVRTEAFF.